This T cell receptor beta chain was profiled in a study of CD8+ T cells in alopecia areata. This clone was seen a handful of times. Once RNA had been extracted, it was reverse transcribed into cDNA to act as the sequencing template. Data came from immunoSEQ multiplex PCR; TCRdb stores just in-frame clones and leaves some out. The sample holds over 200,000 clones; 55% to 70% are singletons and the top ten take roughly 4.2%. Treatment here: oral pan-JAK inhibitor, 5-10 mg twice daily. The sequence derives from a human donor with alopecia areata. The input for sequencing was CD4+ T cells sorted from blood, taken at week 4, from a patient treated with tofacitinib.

CDR3 DNA sequence: TGTGCCAGCAGTGCCTACCCAGGTGGGGGCAAAAACATTCAGTACTTC. It is translated as CASSAYPGGGKNIQYF. The chain is built from TRBV27 and TRBJ2-4; D tentatively fits TRBD1 or TRBD2 (5 bases each). The CDR3 has 16 residues. Trimming took 5 bases from V and 3 from J, leaving 17 bases between them. Germline V lookup: CDR1 MNHEY, CDR2 SMNVEV (reference sequence).